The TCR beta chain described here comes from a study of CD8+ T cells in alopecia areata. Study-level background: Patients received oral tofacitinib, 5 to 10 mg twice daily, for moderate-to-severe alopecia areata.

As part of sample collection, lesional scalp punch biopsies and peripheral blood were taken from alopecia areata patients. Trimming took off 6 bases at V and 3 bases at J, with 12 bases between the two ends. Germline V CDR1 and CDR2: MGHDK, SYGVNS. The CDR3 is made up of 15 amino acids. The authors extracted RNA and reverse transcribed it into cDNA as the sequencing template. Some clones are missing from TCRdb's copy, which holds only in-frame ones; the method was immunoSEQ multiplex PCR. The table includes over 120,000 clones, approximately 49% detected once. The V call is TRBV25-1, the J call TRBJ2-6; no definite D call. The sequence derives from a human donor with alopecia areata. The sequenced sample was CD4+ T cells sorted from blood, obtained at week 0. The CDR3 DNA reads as TGTGCCAGCAGCCCGGGCGGTGGTGGGGCCAACGTCCTGACTTTC. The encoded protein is CASSPGGGGANVLTF.